This entry concerns a single TCR beta chain. What it binds is not known. TCRdb re-called the 5' RACE reads and catalogs CDR3 proteins one per entry, DNA excluded. Recorded for this sample: 150,000 to 200,000 distinct CDR3 sequences. Germline lookup yields CDR1 MNHEY and CDR2 SVGAGI. The CDR3 is made up of 16 amino acids. The data stem from a study of monozygotic twins with inflammatory bowel disease. Study-level points and caveats: Researchers report that IBD patients shared fewer clonotypes with others than healthy twins, especially amid disease activity. The data offered no way to tell different T cell subtypes apart.

Per donor, approximately 2.3 ml of blood was collected and frozen. Investigators pulled total RNA out of whole blood and did not sort T cells. This TCR derives from a human donor with ulcerative colitis or Crohn's disease, or a healthy co-twin of an affected twin (not recorded which). Specimen: blood. This chain links TRBV6-5 with TRBJ1-5; TCRdb names TRBD1, which stays unverified in the absence of DNA. The CDR3 loop is CASRRRQGSRNQPQHF.